The 3 T cell receptor beta chains reported below all come from one sample, sequenced in a study of blood T cell repertoires in COVID-19. Data came from immunoSEQ multiplex PCR; TCRdb stores just in-frame clones and leaves some out. The sample lists about 250,000 clones; 83% were seen once. The sequencing input was peripheral blood. These receptors were taken from a man aged 80 or over with acute or convalescent COVID-19.

This clone came up a few times. The chain is built from TRBV10-1 and TRBJ1-2; no firm D call. V lost 3 bases to trimming and J lost 2 bases, with 10 bases between them. Germline V CDR1 and CDR2: WNHNN, SYGVQD (reference sequence). This CDR3 is built from 14 residues. The CDR3 DNA is TGCGCCAGCAGTGAAGCCGGGAGAAACTATGGCTACACCTTC. This translates into CASSEAGRNYGYTF.

This chain joins TRBV6-2 or TRBV6-3 and TRBJ1-5; weak D call: TRBD1 (5 bases). Germline values: CDR1 MNHEY, CDR2 SVGEGT. Trimming took 4 bases from V and 6 from J, leaving 10 bases between them. The CDR3 totals 13 residues. CDR3 sequence: CASSWGLVQPQHF. DNA for the CDR3: TGTGCCAGCAGTTGGGGCTTGGTTCAGCCCCAGCATTTT.

This chain uses TRBV27 with TRBJ2-3, with 11 bases lining up with TRBD2. Trimming took 8 bases from V and 0 from J; bases not matched to a gene: 4. Germline CDR1 MNHEY, CDR2 SMNVEV (reference sequence). The CDR3 spans 15 residues. The CDR3: CASASGRTSTDTQYF. The CDR3 DNA reads as TGTGCCAGCGCTAGCGGGAGGACTAGCACAGATACGCAGTATTTT.